This entry concerns a single TCR beta chain. Its antigen is unknown. The record originates from a study of OX40 agonist ivuxolimab in advanced cancers. The repertoire was sequenced with immunoSEQ multiplex PCR; TCRdb's copy has only in-frame clones and lacks some. Altogether under 90,000 clones are present, 84% being singletons, with the ten largest covering approximately 2.1%. With 2 bases removed from V and 1 base from J, the gap between germline ends came to 6 bases. CDR1 is SGHTA and CDR2 is FQGNSA in the germline V gene. The CDR3 is 14 amino acids. The study, taken as a whole, reports: CD8+ T cells (on average) carried more expanded clones than CD4+ T cells.

The clonotype was recovered from an adult with an advanced solid tumor such as melanoma, head and neck, liver or kidney cancer. The material sequenced was CD4+ or CD8+ T cells sorted from blood, taken in a trial of the OX40 agonist ivuxolimab. V and J are TRBV7-2 and TRBJ2-1; a possible D gene is TRBD1 (5 bases). CDR3 residues: CASSLQGSYNEQFF. The CDR3 nucleotides read TGTGCCAGCAGCTTACAGGGATCCTACAATGAGCAGTTCTTC.